Detailed here is one TCR beta chain. This sample is drawn from a study of blood T cell repertoires in COVID-19. Study-wide background: Both acute and convalescent COVID-19 samples were obtained from the United States, Italy and Spain. PBMCs, B-cell-depleted T cells, or T cells provided the cDNA or gDNA that made up the material.

As handled by the study authors: Estimated nucleated cell counts came from reference gene primer amplification. Assay used: immunoSEQ multiplex PCR; TCRdb lists only in-frame clones, some missing. V, J and clone size were drawn from that table, and D and trimming were deduced from the DNA. The table records approximately 92,000 clones, 72% of them present only once. The ends were cut back, 3 bases at V and 5 bases at J, with 16 bases in the middle. The CDR3 runs 15 residues. Germline values: CDR1 KGHSH, CDR2 LQKENI. Input material: peripheral blood. The receptor was derived from a woman aged 55-70 years in a cohort sampled during active or convalescent COVID-19. This chain joins TRBV18 and TRBJ2-5, with D possibly TRBD2 on 6 matching bases. The CDR3 protein is CASSPPAVAGETQYF. CDR3 DNA sequence: TGTGCCAGCTCACCTCCCGCGGTCGCGGGGGAGACCCAGTACTTC.